What follows describes a single T cell receptor beta chain. Its antigen is as yet unknown. This sample is part of a study of cytomegalovirus exposure and HLA in healthy donors. Study-wide points: Many donors shared some public TCRs, even though most TCR sequences were rare. Prior analysis indicated that the majority of TCR beta V segments exhibited productivity approximately 87% or approximately 30% of the time. It was taken for granted in presence/absence analyses that sequencing depth across donors was roughly uniform. The authors enumerated 164 TCR beta chains as linked to cytomegalovirus.

There are 14 residues in the CDR3. The V and J ends lost 5 bases and 2 bases respectively, with 11 bases between them. CDR1 and CDR2 (germline): SGHTA, FQGNSA. The primer mix had 60 Vbeta and 13 Jbeta primers. TCRdb keeps only in-frame clones here, not all; method: immunoSEQ multiplex PCR. This table has around 98,000 clones, around 70% appearing once. The receptor's source is a man aged 45-65 years in good health and CMV-seronegative. Specimen: PBMCs. This chain uses TRBV7-2 with TRBJ2-3, with D possibly matching TRBD1 (6 bases). CDR3 residues: CASSQQGYTDTQYF. The CDR3 coding sequence is TGTGCCAGCAGCCAACAGGGCTACACAGATACGCAGTATTTT.